Detailed here is one T cell receptor (beta chain). Its cognate antigen is unknown. Other DNA sequences in the sample encode the same CDR3. This entry is derived from a study of T cell responses to AZD1222 COVID-19 vaccine. The study's findings and limits: With two AZD1222 doses given, Spike-specific TCR breadth and depth both rose. Clonal diversity was possibly underestimated, and the donors were mostly white British, with more females. The study found vaccine-associated CD4 TCRs spanning spike, dominant at 160-218 and 743-854. Regions left unmutated in variants are reportedly the target of nearly half of spike-specific TCRs.

From germline, CDR1 is SNHLY and CDR2 FYNNEI. Trimming left V 7 bases short and J 2 bases short, with 3 bases between. The CDR3 has 11 amino acids. Sequencing was performed with immunoSEQ multiplex PCR; in TCRdb, only in-frame clones are kept and a portion is missing. The table has roughly 140,000 clones, 88% seen once. V and J are TRBV2 and TRBJ1-3; D is ambiguous. The sample consisted of peripheral blood, taken on day 0 of AZD1222 vaccination. The clonotype originates from an adult in good health. CDR3 coding DNA: TGTGCCAGCAAGCCTGGAAACACCATATATTTT. This gives the protein CASKPGNTIYF.